This T cell receptor (beta chain) was identified in a study of T cells after yellow fever vaccination. As for the study in general: Preparation used SMART-Seq v4 Ultra Low Input for the low-cell-number fractions. Study conclusions and caveats: The study noted that FACS-sorted repertoires could contain abundant clonotypes contaminating from the bulk population. Most primary-vaccination clones recurred post-booster (roughly 96% CD4, over 70% CD8).

This clonotype was recorded many times. What it binds is unknown. TCRdb ran MiXCR on the 5' RACE reads and lists one entry per CDR3 protein. This sample has approximately 69,000 distinct CDR3 sequences; approximately 5.9% occur once, and the top ten carry around 2.2%. Sequencing was performed on CD4+ T cells sorted from PBMCs, taken around 16 days after the first yellow fever vaccination. The TCR sequence derives from a man in his late teens or twenties who received the YFV17D yellow fever vaccine.

The CDR3 reads CASSLGQGPPNEKLFF. CDR3 bases: TGTGCCAGCAGCTTGGGACAGGGGCCACCTAATGAAAAACTGTTTTTT. This sequence joins TRBV12-3 or TRBV12-4 and TRBJ1-4; 10 bases map to TRBD1. CDR3 size: 16 residues. J was trimmed by 3 bases and V by 6 bases; bases with no gene match: 7.